This is a list of T cell receptor beta chains from one sample in a study of regulatory T cells in long-lasting Graves disease. TCRdb reanalysed the multiplex PCR reads using MiXCR and keeps one entry per CDR3 protein. The table shows about 440,000 distinct CDR3 sequences, with around 15% occurring only once. The same sample was also studied in work on T cells in Graves' hyperthyroidism and ophthalmopathy.

Sequenced material: peripheral blood mononuclear cells (PBMCs), taken at new diagnosis, from a patient treated with antithyroid drugs. These receptors were collected from a woman under 40 with Graves disease. Both conserved end residues are part of each CDR3. A D gene is named only where the DNA matches it firmly. Size is omitted from some rows. Given values are once, few, many or a class for expanded clones.

V gene: TRBV27
clone size: NA
D gene: NA
J gene: TRBJ2-2
CDR3 DNA: TGTGCCAGCAGTTCTCGGGTGGGGGGCGGGGAGCTGTTTTTT
CDR3 protein: CASSSRVGGGELFF

V gene: TRBV20-1
clone size: many
D gene: TRBD2
J gene: TRBJ2-1
CDR3 DNA: TGCAGTGCCAATCCGGGGACTAGCGTTAACAATGAGCAGTTCTTC
CDR3 protein: CSANPGTSVNNEQFF

V gene: TRBV20-1
clone size: many
D gene: NA
J gene: TRBJ2-7
CDR3 DNA: TGCAGTGCTAGAGATTGGGCTTGGGGAAGCGGTGGGTACGAGCAGTACTTC
CDR3 protein: CSARDWAWGSGGYEQYF

V gene: TRBV6-1
clone size: many
D gene: NA
J gene: TRBJ2-3
CDR3 DNA: TGTGCCAGCATGGACACTACGCGCACAGATACGCAGTATTTT
CDR3 protein: CASMDTTRTDTQYF

V gene: TRBV12-3/TRBV12-4
clone size: many
D gene: NA
J gene: TRBJ2-1
CDR3 DNA: TGTGCCAGCAGCTCTCAGGCGGGGTTGAATGAGCAGTTCTTC
CDR3 protein: CASSSQAGLNEQFF

V gene: TRBV5-1
clone size: few
D gene: NA
J gene: TRBJ2-1
CDR3 DNA: TGCGCCAGCAGCTTGGGGTCCGGACATTACAATGAGCAGTTCTTC
CDR3 protein: CASSLGSGHYNEQFF

V gene: TRBV5-1
clone size: many
D gene: NA
J gene: TRBJ1-1
CDR3 DNA: TGCGCCAGCAGCTTGGTCTTGGGTGGGAACACTGAAGCTTTCTTT
CDR3 protein: CASSLVLGGNTEAFF

V gene: TRBV5-5
clone size: NA
D gene: NA
J gene: TRBJ2-7
CDR3 DNA: TGTGCCAGCAGCTTTAGATGGGCGAGTTACGAGCAGTACTTC
CDR3 protein: CASSFRWASYEQYF

V gene: TRBV2
clone size: NA
D gene: TRBD2
J gene: TRBJ2-7
CDR3 DNA: TGTGCCAGCTCACCTAGCGGGGCCAGGGACGAGCAGTACTTC
CDR3 protein: CASSPSGARDEQYF

V gene: TRBV28
clone size: many
D gene: NA
J gene: TRBJ2-2
CDR3 DNA: TGTGCCAGCAGGCCTCCTGTGGGGACCGGGGAGCTGTTTTTT
CDR3 protein: CASRPPVGTGELFF

V gene: TRBV20-1
clone size: NA
D gene: NA
J gene: TRBJ1-5
CDR3 DNA: TGCAGTGCTAGAGGGATATTGAGCAATCAGCCCCAGCATTTT
CDR3 protein: CSARGILSNQPQHF

V gene: TRBV6-2/TRBV6-3
clone size: many
D gene: NA
J gene: TRBJ1-1
CDR3 DNA: TGTGCCAGCGGCCAGAGGGACGCTTTCTTT
CDR3 protein: CASGQRDAFF

V gene: TRBV28
clone size: many
D gene: NA
J gene: TRBJ2-7
CDR3 DNA: TGTGCCAGCAGCCCCACAGGGTCCTACGAGCAGTACTTC
CDR3 protein: CASSPTGSYEQYF

V gene: TRBV7-2
clone size: many
D gene: NA
J gene: TRBJ1-2
CDR3 DNA: TGTGCCAGCAGCTCCCCATTTAGACAGTACTATGGCTACACCTTC
CDR3 protein: CASSSPFRQYYGYTF

V gene: TRBV28
clone size: many
D gene: TRBD2
J gene: TRBJ2-5
CDR3 DNA: TGTGCCAGCCATCTAGCGGGAGAGGGAGAGACCCAGTACTTC
CDR3 protein: CASHLAGEGETQYF

V gene: TRBV10-2
clone size: NA
D gene: NA
J gene: TRBJ2-1
CDR3 DNA: TGCGCCAGCAGCAGGGACTTCATGGCCAGCTCCTACAATGAGCAGTTCTTC
CDR3 protein: CASSRDFMASSYNEQFF

V gene: TRBV20-1
clone size: many
D gene: NA
J gene: TRBJ2-7
CDR3 DNA: TGCAGTGCTAGAGTCCTAGGTTCTTCCTACGAGCAGTACTTC
CDR3 protein: CSARVLGSSYEQYF

V gene: TRBV20-1
clone size: NA
D gene: TRBD2
J gene: TRBJ2-3
CDR3 DNA: TGCAGTGCCATAGCGGGTACCGAGAGCACAGATACGCAGTATTTT
CDR3 protein: CSAIAGTESTDTQYF

V gene: TRBV7-8
clone size: many
D gene: TRBD1
J gene: TRBJ1-1
CDR3 DNA: TGTGCCAGCAGCTTAGCGACCTGGGGGACAGCTGAAGCTTTCTTT
CDR3 protein: CASSLATWGTAEAFF

V gene: TRBV5-1
clone size: NA
D gene: NA
J gene: TRBJ1-1
CDR3 DNA: TGCGCCAGCAGCTGGGGGGCGGGGAACACTGAAGCTTTCTTT
CDR3 protein: CASSWGAGNTEAFF

V gene: TRBV12-3/TRBV12-4
clone size: NA
D gene: NA
J gene: TRBJ2-7
CDR3 DNA: TGTGCCAGCAGTTTAACCCGGACAACCTTACCTTCGGTGCGGGCGTACGAGCAGTACTTC
CDR3 protein: CASSLTRTTLPSVRAYEQYF

V gene: TRBV7-6
clone size: few
D gene: NA
J gene: TRBJ1-1
CDR3 DNA: TGTGCCAGCAGCTCTCGGGGGGGGACAAAGAACACTGAAGCTTTCTTT
CDR3 protein: CASSSRGGTKNTEAFF

V gene: TRBV5-5
clone size: many
D gene: NA
J gene: TRBJ1-4
CDR3 DNA: TGTGCCAGCAGCTTTGGGACCCACAATAATGAAAAACTGTTTTTT
CDR3 protein: CASSFGTHNNEKLFF

V gene: TRBV20-1
clone size: NA
D gene: TRBD2
J gene: TRBJ2-1
CDR3 DNA: TGCAGTGCTAGTAGGGGCGGGAGCCGGGGTGAGCAGTTCTTC
CDR3 protein: CSASRGGSRGEQFF

V gene: TRBV11-2
clone size: many
D gene: NA
J gene: TRBJ1-1
CDR3 DNA: TGTGCCAGCAGGGGACTTTTTCCCATGAACACTGAAGCTTTCTTT
CDR3 protein: CASRGLFPMNTEAFF

V gene: TRBV25-1
clone size: NA
D gene: TRBD1
J gene: TRBJ1-6
CDR3 DNA: TGTGCCAGGAGGTCTGGGACAGGGAAGCCACCCCTCCACTTT
CDR3 protein: CARRSGTGKPPLHF

V gene: TRBV7-9
clone size: few
D gene: NA
J gene: TRBJ1-1
CDR3 DNA: TGTGCCAGCAGCGTTACCATTACGAACACTGAAGCTTTCTTT
CDR3 protein: CASSVTITNTEAFF

V gene: TRBV20-1
clone size: few
D gene: TRBD2
J gene: TRBJ2-7
CDR3 DNA: TGCAGTGCTAGCCCCCCCCCTAGCGGGAGGCCCCACCCTATATACGAGCAGTACTTC
CDR3 protein: CSASPPPSGRPHPIYEQYF

V gene: TRBV20-1
clone size: NA
D gene: TRBD2
J gene: TRBJ2-6
CDR3 DNA: TGCAGTGCTAGAGTGACTAGCGGGAGCTCTGGGGCCAACGTCCTGACTTTC
CDR3 protein: CSARVTSGSSGANVLTF

V gene: TRBV5-1
clone size: many
D gene: NA
J gene: TRBJ2-2
CDR3 DNA: TGCGCCAGCAGCTTGGAATTACAGGGCGGGACCGGGGAGCTGTTTTTT
CDR3 protein: CASSLELQGGTGELFF

V gene: TRBV4-3
clone size: few
D gene: NA
J gene: TRBJ2-7
CDR3 DNA: TGCGCCAGCAGCCAGGAAAAACCCCCAGTCGGAAGGCAGTACTTC
CDR3 protein: CASSQEKPPVGRQYF

V gene: TRBV30
clone size: many
D gene: NA
J gene: TRBJ1-3
CDR3 DNA: TGTGCCTGGAGTCCCCTTCACTTCTCTGGAAACACCATATATTTT
CDR3 protein: CAWSPLHFSGNTIYF

V gene: TRBV19
clone size: few
D gene: NA
J gene: TRBJ2-1
CDR3 DNA: TGTGCCAGTAGTATAGGAGTCCCCAATGAGCAGTTCTTC
CDR3 protein: CASSIGVPNEQFF

V gene: TRBV20-1
clone size: NA
D gene: NA
J gene: TRBJ1-1
CDR3 DNA: TGCAGTGCTGGACCAGAAATGAACACTGAAGCTTTCTTT
CDR3 protein: CSAGPEMNTEAFF

V gene: TRBV15
clone size: NA
D gene: TRBD2
J gene: TRBJ2-1
CDR3 DNA: TGTGCCACCAGCAGAGAGGGGGGGGGATGGGGTGAGCAGTTCTTC
CDR3 protein: CATSREGGGWGEQFF

V gene: TRBV11-2
clone size: few
D gene: NA
J gene: TRBJ1-2
CDR3 DNA: TGTGCCAGCAGGAATTTTCCGGGGGCGCCTAACTATGGCTACACCTTC
CDR3 protein: CASRNFPGAPNYGYTF

V gene: TRBV29-1
clone size: many
D gene: TRBD1
J gene: TRBJ2-1
CDR3 DNA: TGCAGCGTTGATCCGGGACAGGTTTACAATGAGCAGTTCTTC
CDR3 protein: CSVDPGQVYNEQFF

V gene: TRBV10-3
clone size: NA
D gene: TRBD2
J gene: TRBJ2-3
CDR3 DNA: TGTGCCATCAGACGATCCGGGACTAGCGGGACCACAGATACGCAGTATTTT
CDR3 protein: CAIRRSGTSGTTDTQYF

V gene: TRBV20-1
clone size: many
D gene: NA
J gene: TRBJ2-7
CDR3 DNA: TGCAGTGCTAGAGATTCCCGCGGCTTATCCTACGAGCAGTACTTC
CDR3 protein: CSARDSRGLSYEQYF

V gene: TRBV5-1
clone size: many
D gene: NA
J gene: TRBJ2-7
CDR3 DNA: TGTGCCAGCAGCTTGGGGGAGGCCGGGTACGAGCAGTACTTC
CDR3 protein: CASSLGEAGYEQYF

V gene: TRBV13
clone size: few
D gene: NA
J gene: TRBJ2-3
CDR3 DNA: TGTGCCAGCAGCCCCGAGGCCTGGGCTGGTACAGATACGCAGTATTTT
CDR3 protein: CASSPEAWAGTDTQYF

V gene: TRBV5-6
clone size: few
D gene: TRBD1
J gene: TRBJ1-2
CDR3 DNA: TGTGCCAGCAGCTTAGGGACAGCCGATATTTATGGCTACACCTTC
CDR3 protein: CASSLGTADIYGYTF

V gene: TRBV5-1
clone size: NA
D gene: TRBD2
J gene: TRBJ2-1
CDR3 DNA: TGCGCCAGCAGCTTGGGACTAGCGGGAGGGCCGAATGAGCAGTTCTTC
CDR3 protein: CASSLGLAGGPNEQFF